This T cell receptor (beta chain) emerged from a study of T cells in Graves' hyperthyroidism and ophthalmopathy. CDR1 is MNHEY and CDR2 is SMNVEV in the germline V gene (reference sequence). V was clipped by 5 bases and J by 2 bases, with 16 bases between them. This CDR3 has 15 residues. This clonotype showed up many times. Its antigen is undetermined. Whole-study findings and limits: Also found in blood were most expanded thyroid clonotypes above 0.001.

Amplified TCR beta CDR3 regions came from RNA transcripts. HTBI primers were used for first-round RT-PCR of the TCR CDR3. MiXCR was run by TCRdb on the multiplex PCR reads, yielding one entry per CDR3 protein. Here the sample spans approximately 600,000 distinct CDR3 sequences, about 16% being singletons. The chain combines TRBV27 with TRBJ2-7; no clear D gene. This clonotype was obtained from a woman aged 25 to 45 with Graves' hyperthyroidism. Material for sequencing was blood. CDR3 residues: CASSLGSGLPYEQYF. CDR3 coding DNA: TGTGCCAGCAGTCTTGGGTCCGGCCTCCCCTACGAGCAGTACTTC.